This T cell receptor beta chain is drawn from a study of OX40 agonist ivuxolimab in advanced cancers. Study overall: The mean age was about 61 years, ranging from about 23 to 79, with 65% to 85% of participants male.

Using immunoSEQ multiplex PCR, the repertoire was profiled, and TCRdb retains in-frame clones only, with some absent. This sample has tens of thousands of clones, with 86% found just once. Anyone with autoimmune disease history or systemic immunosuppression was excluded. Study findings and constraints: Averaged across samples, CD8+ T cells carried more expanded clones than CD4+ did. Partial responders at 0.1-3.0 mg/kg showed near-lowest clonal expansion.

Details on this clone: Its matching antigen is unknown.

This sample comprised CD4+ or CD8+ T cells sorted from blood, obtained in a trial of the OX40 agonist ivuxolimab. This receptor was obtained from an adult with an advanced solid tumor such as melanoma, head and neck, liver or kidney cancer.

The CDR3 loop is CASSQDRLAGDNEQFF. The CDR3 DNA sequence: TGTGCCAGCAGCCAAGACAGGCTAGCGGGGGACAATGAGCAGTTCTTC. The chain carries TRBV14 and TRBJ2-1; 10 bases agree with TRBD2. Trimming cost V 0 bases and J 5 bases; bases outside gene matches: 4. Germline V gene lookup returns CDR1 SGHDN and CDR2 FVKESK. The length of the CDR3 is 16 residues.